The T cell receptor beta chain under discussion was sequenced for a study of T cells after yellow fever vaccination. Each CDR3 protein gets one entry after TCRdb re-called the 5' RACE reads with MiXCR. Of about 400,000 distinct CDR3 sequences listed, under 7.5% are singletons. The germline V gene has CDR1 DFQATT and CDR2 SNEGSKA (reference sequence). The CDR3 runs to 15 residues. With 0 bases removed from V and 6 bases from J, the gap between germline ends came to 14 bases. In its sample, this clonotype was seen many times. No antigen is known for it. Findings and caveats of the study: Highly abundant clonotypes carried over from the bulk population could end up in FACS-sorted repertoires as contaminants. Post-booster repertoires again held most primary-vaccination clones (roughly 96% CD4, about 88% CD8).

The sample in question was PBMCs, obtained 5 days after the yellow fever booster vaccination. The rearrangement links TRBV20-1 to TRBJ2-2; possibly TRBD1 for D (6 bases). The origin of this receptor is a man aged 25-40 years who received the YFV17D yellow fever vaccine. The CDR3 is CSARDYTGLAGELFF. CDR3 nucleotide sequence: TGCAGTGCTAGAGATTATACAGGGCTGGCCGGGGAGCTGTTTTTT.